The 21 T cell receptor beta chains below all came from one sample that was sequenced in a study of siplizumab effects on memory and regulatory T cells. Some clones are missing from TCRdb's copy, which holds only in-frame ones; the method was immunoSEQ multiplex PCR. The sample gives over 100,000 clones, roughly 94% of which show up once; more than 0.65% is in the top ten. The sample taken for sequencing was Tregs sorted from blood. Every receptor here comes from a human donor in good health.

This chain connects TRBV4-2 to TRBJ2-3; D gene ambiguous. Germline loops: CDR1 LGHNA, CDR2 YNFKEQ. The CDR3 runs to 16 residues. V lost 0 bases and J lost 1, with 11 bases in between. DNA for the CDR3: TGTGCCAGCAGCCAAGACTGGGCTAGGGGCACAGATACGCAGTATTTT. Its protein is CASSQDWARGTDTQYF.

This sequence joins TRBV2 and TRBJ2-1; 11 bases fit TRBD2. Germline lookup yields CDR1 SNHLY and CDR2 FYNNEI. The CDR3 is 14 amino acids. J gave up 6 bases and V 5 bases, and 3 bases lay outside the gene matches. CDR3 coding DNA: TGTGCCAGCAGTAGGACTAGCGGGTCCAATGAGCAGTTCTTC. This sequence encodes CASSRTSGSNEQFF.

V usage is TRBV7-9 and J usage is TRBJ2-3, with TRBD2 matching over 7 bases. The germline gives CDR1 SEHNR, CDR2 FQNEAQ (reference sequence). This CDR3 spans 17 amino acids. J gave up 0 bases and V 3 bases, and 9 bases lay outside the gene matches. The CDR3 DNA reads as TGTGCCAGCAGCTTCCGCCGGGGGAGGGCTAGCACAGATACGCAGTATTTT. This encodes CASSFRRGRASTDTQYF.

V gene TRBV28 combines with J gene TRBJ1-5; D is ambiguous. The CDR3 totals 14 residues. The V and J ends lost 8 bases and 6 bases respectively, with 17 bases between them. Germline loops: CDR1 MDHEN, CDR2 SYDVKM. Here the CDR3 reads CASYGSPRSQPQHF. In DNA, the CDR3 is TGTGCCAGCTACGGGAGTCCTCGGAGTCAGCCCCAGCATTTT.

This clone is a singleton in its sample. The DNA for the CDR3 is TGTGCCAGCCCAGGGGCCGGCGGGAACACTGAAGCTTTCTTT. Protein: CASPGAGGNTEAFF. This chain links TRBV28 with TRBJ1-1; tentatively, D is TRBD1 (6 bases). The CDR3 length is 14 residues. V lost 8 bases and J 1 base, leaving 14 bases between the germline ends. Germline values: CDR1 MDHEN, CDR2 SYDVKM.

This clone was observed a handful of times. The rearrangement uses TRBV6-6 and TRBJ1-2; TRBD1 is a possible D gene (6 bases). Trimming removed 4 bases at V and 6 bases at J, with 9 bases between. The CDR3 sequence is 12 residues long. Germline values: CDR1 MNHNY, CDR2 SVGAGI (reference sequence). CDR3 residues: CASSLRGDGYTF. CDR3 DNA: TGTGCCAGCAGTTTAAGGGGGGATGGCTACACCTTC.

V gene TRBV11-2 combines with J gene TRBJ2-3; 8 bases map to TRBD2. Germline V CDR1 and CDR2: SGHAT, FQNNGV. The CDR3 is 15 residues long. The J segment lost 2 bases and the V segment lost 3 bases, leaving 4 bases of the junction unmatched. CDR3 nucleotides: TGTGCCAGCAGCTTGGGCGGGAGGCACACAGATACGCAGTATTTT. This gives the protein CASSLGGRHTDTQYF. The full variable domain, its missing parts supplied by reference TRBV11-2 and TRBJ2-3, is EAGVAQSPRYKIIEKRQSVAFWCNPISGHATLYWYQQILGQGPKLLIQFQNNGVVDDSQLPKDRFSAERLKGVDSTLKIQPAKLEDSAVYLCASSLGGRHTDTQYFGPGTRLTVL.

This rearrangement joins TRBV5-1 to TRBJ2-1, with 8 bases matching TRBD2. This CDR3 has 16 amino acids. After removal of 0 bases from V and 6 bases from J, the junction contained 8 bases not matched to a gene. Germline values: CDR1 SGHRS, CDR2 YFSETQ. CDR3 coding DNA: TGCGCCAGCAGCTTGGGAGGTCTAGCGGGCTTCAATGAGCAGTTCTTC. It translates to CASSLGGLAGFNEQFF.

This chain connects TRBV5-1 to TRBJ2-1; D is undetermined. V was pared by 6 bases and J by 3 bases, with 13 bases between. The germline CDR1 and CDR2 sequences are SGHRS and YFSETQ. The CDR3 loop spans 14 amino acids. CDR3 loop: CASKWSDGYNEQFF. CDR3 bases: TGCGCCAGCAAGTGGTCGGACGGCTACAATGAGCAGTTCTTC.

This clone was counted once. The genes are TRBV18 and TRBJ1-5; 8 nucleotides align to TRBD1. V shed 3 bases, J shed 4 bases, and the junction held 8 bases outside the gene matches. Germline CDR1 and CDR2: KGHSH and LQKENI. The CDR3 runs 16 residues. CDR3 nucleotide sequence: TGTGCCAGCTCACCGAATAAAACAGGGGGGAATCAGCCCCAGCATTTT. Translating it yields CASSPNKTGGNQPQHF.

The V and J genes are TRBV19 and TRBJ1-1; D is ambiguous. Germline V lookup: CDR1 LNHDA, CDR2 SQIVND (reference sequence). CDR3 length equals 15 residues. V was cut by 3 bases and J by 4 bases, with 15 bases left in between. CDR3 region: CASSIRVARGTEAFF. The CDR3 bases are TGTGCCAGTAGTATTCGGGTGGCTCGGGGCACTGAAGCTTTCTTT.

This chain uses TRBV10-3 with TRBJ2-1, with 13 bases fitting TRBD2. J lost 7 bases, V lost 5 bases, and 11 bases had no gene match. The CDR3 spans 17 residues. Germline V CDR1 and CDR2: ENHRY, SYGVKD. CDR3 region: CAISSYGLAGAKNEQFF. The CDR3 DNA is TGTGCCATCAGTTCCTATGGACTAGCGGGGGCCAAAAATGAGCAGTTCTTC.

The chain couples TRBV27 to TRBJ1-5, with D perhaps TRBD1 (5 bases). Per the germline V gene, CDR1 is MNHEY and CDR2 is SMNVEV (reference sequence). The V end lost 5 bases, the J end lost 8 bases, and 22 bases lay between the germline ends. The CDR3 is 16 amino acids. The CDR3 is CASSKLGPLIREPQHF. CDR3 bases: TGTGCCAGCAGTAAGCTTGGGCCCCTCATCAGGGAGCCCCAGCATTTT.

J is TRBJ2-1 and V is TRBV27, with 8 positions matching TRBD1. Germline trimming cut 3 bases from V and 9 bases from J; bases unmatched to any gene: 10. Germline lookup yields CDR1 MNHEY and CDR2 SMNVEV (reference sequence). This CDR3 is built from 15 residues. The CDR3 loop reads CASSFRDRPPGEQFF. CDR3 sequence (DNA): TGTGCCAGCAGTTTCCGGGACAGGCCCCCCGGTGAGCAGTTCTTC.

The chain uses TRBV13 and TRBJ2-7; 11 bases line up with TRBD2. This CDR3 contains 16 residues. The germline CDR1 and CDR2 sequences are PRHDT and FYEKMQ (reference sequence). J was trimmed by 0 bases and V by 4 bases; bases with no gene match: 5. The DNA for the CDR3 is TGTGCCAGCAGCTCGAGGCTAGCGGGGGGCTCCTACGAGCAGTACTTC. Its translation: CASSSRLAGGSYEQYF. Filled out from reference TRBV13 and TRBJ2-7, the complete variable domain reads AAGVIQSPRHLIKEKRETATLKCYPIPRHDTVYWYQQGPGQDPQFLISFYEKMQSDKGSIPDRFSAQQFSDYHSELNMSSLELGDSALYFCASSSRLAGGSYEQYFGPGTRLTVT.

The count of this clone is one. In DNA form, the CDR3 reads TGCAGCGTCGGGGGACTAGCGGGGTTCACAGATACGCAGTATTTT. It is translated as CSVGGLAGFTDTQYF. The chain is built from TRBV29-1 and TRBJ2-3, with 13 bases fitting TRBD2. CDR3 length: 15 residues. The germline gives CDR1 SQVTM, CDR2 ANQGSEA. Trimming removed 6 bases from V and 2 bases from J; junction bases left unmatched: 5.

V is TRBV9 and J is TRBJ2-7; 11 positions agree with TRBD2. The J segment lost 5 bases and the V segment lost 5 bases, leaving 3 bases of the junction unmatched. The germline V gene has CDR1 SGDLS and CDR2 YYNGEE. The CDR3 spans 13 residues. This CDR3 reads CASSLAGGNEQYF. The CDR3 DNA reads as TGTGCCAGCAGTCTAGCGGGAGGAAACGAGCAGTACTTC.

The chain recombines TRBV5-1 with TRBJ2-5, with D unresolved. The CDR3 has 16 residues. V lost 0 bases, J lost 4 bases, and 16 bases lay in between. Germline lookup yields CDR1 SGHRS and CDR2 YFSETQ. The CDR3, as DNA: TGCGCCAGCAGCTTGGGTTTAGGGAAGAGTCGAGAGACCCAGTACTTC. As protein: CASSLGLGKSRETQYF.

This sequence joins TRBV4-1 and TRBJ1-5; 7 bases match TRBD1. This CDR3 comprises 18 residues. Looked up from germline, CDR1 is MGHRA and CDR2 is YSYEKL. V lost 4 bases to trimming and J lost 2 bases; unmatched junction nucleotides: 14. Written as DNA, the CDR3 is TGCGCCAGCAGCCGAGACCCACAGGGGAGAGTAGGCAATCAGCCCCAGCATTTT. Protein sequence: CASSRDPQGRVGNQPQHF.

This clone was picked up a small number of times. This rearrangement joins TRBV6-1 to TRBJ2-7; D tentatively fits TRBD1 or TRBD2 (5 bases each). Germline V gene data show CDR1 as MNHNS and CDR2 as SASEGT. This CDR3 contains 15 residues. Trimming took off 6 bases at V and 0 bases at J, with 15 bases between the two ends. The DNA of the CDR3 is TGTGCCAGCAGGCCCGCGAGGGGTTCCTCCTACGAGCAGTACTTC. Its protein product is CASRPARGSSYEQYF.

In nucleotides, the CDR3 is TGTGCCAGCAGGCCCCTCAGGGATTACTATGGCTACACCTTC. Protein product: CASRPLRDYYGYTF. The gene calls are TRBV6-5 and TRBJ1-2, with D perhaps matching TRBD1 (5 bases). The germline V and J ends were trimmed by 6 bases and 3 bases, with 14 bases remaining between them. Germline values: CDR1 MNHEY, CDR2 SVGAGI. This CDR3 contains 14 residues.